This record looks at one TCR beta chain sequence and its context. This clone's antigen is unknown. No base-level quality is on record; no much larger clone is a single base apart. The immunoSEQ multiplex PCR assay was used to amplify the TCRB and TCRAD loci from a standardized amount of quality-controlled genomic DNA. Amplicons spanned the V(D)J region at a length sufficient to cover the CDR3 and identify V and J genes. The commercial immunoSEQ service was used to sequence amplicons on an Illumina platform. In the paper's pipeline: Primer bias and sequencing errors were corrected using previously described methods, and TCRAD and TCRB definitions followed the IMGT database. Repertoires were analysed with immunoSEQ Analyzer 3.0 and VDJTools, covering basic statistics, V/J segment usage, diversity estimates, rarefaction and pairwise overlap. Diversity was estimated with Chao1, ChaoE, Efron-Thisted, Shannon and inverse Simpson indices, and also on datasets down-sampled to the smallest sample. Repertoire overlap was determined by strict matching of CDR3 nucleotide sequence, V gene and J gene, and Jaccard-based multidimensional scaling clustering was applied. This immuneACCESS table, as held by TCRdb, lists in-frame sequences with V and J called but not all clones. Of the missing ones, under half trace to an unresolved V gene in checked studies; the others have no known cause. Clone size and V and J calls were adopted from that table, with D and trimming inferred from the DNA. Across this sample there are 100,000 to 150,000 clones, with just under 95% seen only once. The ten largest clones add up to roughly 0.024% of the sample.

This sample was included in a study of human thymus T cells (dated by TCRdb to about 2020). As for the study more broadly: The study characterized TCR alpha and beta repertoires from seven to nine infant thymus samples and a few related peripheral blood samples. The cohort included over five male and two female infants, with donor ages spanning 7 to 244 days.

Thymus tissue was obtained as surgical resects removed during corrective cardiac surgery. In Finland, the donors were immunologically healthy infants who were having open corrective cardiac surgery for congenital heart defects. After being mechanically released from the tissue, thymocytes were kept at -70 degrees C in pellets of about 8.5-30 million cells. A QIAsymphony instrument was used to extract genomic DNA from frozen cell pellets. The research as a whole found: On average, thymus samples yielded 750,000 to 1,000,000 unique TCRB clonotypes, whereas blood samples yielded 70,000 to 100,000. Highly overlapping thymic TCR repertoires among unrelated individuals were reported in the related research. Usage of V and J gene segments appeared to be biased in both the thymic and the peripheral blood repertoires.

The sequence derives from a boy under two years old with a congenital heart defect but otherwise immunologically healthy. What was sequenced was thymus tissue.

The CDR3 in this case is CASSYVGTPILAYYNEQFF. DNA sequence: TGTGCCAGCAGCTATGTGGGGACCCCAATACTGGCATATTACAATGAGCAGTTCTTC. Here the chain combines TRBV7-2 and TRBJ2-1, with the D segment possibly TRBD1 or TRBD2, each aligning over 5 bases. Cut back by 4 bases and 4 bases, the V and J ends lie 26 bases apart. CDR3 length: 19 amino acids, cysteine to phenylalanine. CDR3 DNA is the only sequence kept; it has 57 bases, read in frame from the first base. CDR1 and CDR2 are read off the germline V gene as SGHTA and FQGNSA.